This T cell receptor (beta chain) came from a study of OX40 agonist ivuxolimab in advanced cancers. Study at large: Enrolled patients in dose escalation had cancers that were hepatocellular carcinoma, melanoma, renal cell or head and neck cancer.

Study results and limitations: At 0.1 to 3.0 mg/kg and by week 6, CD4+ and CD8+ T cells in the blood had expanded clonally.

Samples were taken at baseline and on day 1 of cycles 4 and 7. As regards this clone: Its target is unknown.

TCRdb's table, derived via immunoSEQ multiplex PCR, lists solely in-frame clones and lacks some. The sample includes around 99,000 clones, around 93% of them seen just once. Germline CDR1 SGDLS, CDR2 YYNGEE. This CDR3 comprises 15 residues. J gave up 5 bases and V 0 bases, and 5 bases lay outside the gene matches. The starting material was CD4+ or CD8+ T cells sorted from blood, obtained in a trial of the OX40 agonist ivuxolimab. This clonotype was sampled from an adult with an advanced solid tumor such as melanoma, head and neck, liver or kidney cancer. The chain employs TRBV9 and TRBJ2-5; 9 bases line up with TRBD1. The CDR3 coding sequence is TGTGCCAGCAGCGTAGTAGCGACAGGGGGTGAGACCCAGTACTTC. Amino acids: CASSVVATGGETQYF.